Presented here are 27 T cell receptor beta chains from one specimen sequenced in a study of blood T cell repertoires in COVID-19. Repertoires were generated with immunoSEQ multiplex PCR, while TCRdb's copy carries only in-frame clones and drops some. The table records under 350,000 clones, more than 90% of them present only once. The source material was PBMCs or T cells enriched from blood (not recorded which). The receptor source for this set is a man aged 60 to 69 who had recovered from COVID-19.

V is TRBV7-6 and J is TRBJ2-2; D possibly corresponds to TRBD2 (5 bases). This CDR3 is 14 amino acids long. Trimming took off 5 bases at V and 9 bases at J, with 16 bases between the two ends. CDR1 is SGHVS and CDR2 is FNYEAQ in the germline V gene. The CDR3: CASSQSTLGRELFF. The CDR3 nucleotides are TGTGCCAGCAGCCAATCTACCCTCGGGAGGGAGCTGTTTTTT. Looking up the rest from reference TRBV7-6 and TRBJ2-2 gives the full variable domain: GAGVSQSPRYKVTKRGQDVALRCDPISGHVSLYWYRQALGQGPEFLTYFNYEAQQDKSGLPNDRFSAERPEGSISTLTIQRTEQRDSAMYRCASSQSTLGRELFFGEGSRLTVL.

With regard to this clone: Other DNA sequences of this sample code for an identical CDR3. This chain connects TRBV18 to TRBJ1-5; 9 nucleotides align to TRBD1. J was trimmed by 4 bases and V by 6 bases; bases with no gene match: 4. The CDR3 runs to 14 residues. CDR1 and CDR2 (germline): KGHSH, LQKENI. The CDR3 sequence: CASSPGQGNQPQHF. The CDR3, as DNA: TGTGCCAGCTCGCCGGGACAGGGTAATCAGCCCCAGCATTTT. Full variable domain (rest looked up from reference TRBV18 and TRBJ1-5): NAGVMQNPRHLVRRRGQEARLRCSPMKGHSHVYWYRQLPEEGLKFMVYLQKENIIDESGMPKERFSAEFPKEGPSILRIQQVVRGDSAAYFCASSPGQGNQPQHFGDGTRLSIL.

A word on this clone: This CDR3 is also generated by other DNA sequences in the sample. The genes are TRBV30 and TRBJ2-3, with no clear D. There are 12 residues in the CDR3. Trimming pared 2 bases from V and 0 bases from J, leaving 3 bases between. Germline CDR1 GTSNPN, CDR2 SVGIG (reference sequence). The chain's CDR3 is CAWSTSTDTQYF. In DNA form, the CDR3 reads TGTGCCTGGAGTACAAGCACAGATACGCAGTATTTT. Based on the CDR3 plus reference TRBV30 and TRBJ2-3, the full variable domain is SQTIHQWPATLVQPVGSPLSLECTVEGTSNPNLYWYRQAAGRGLQLLFYSVGIGQISSEVPQNLSASRPQDRQFILSSKKLLLSDSGFYLCAWSTSTDTQYFGPGTRLTVL.

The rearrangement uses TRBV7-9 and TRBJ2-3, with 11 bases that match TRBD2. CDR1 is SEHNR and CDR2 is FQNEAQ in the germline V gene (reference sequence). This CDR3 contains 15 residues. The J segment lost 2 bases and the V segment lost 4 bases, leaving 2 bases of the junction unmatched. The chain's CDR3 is CASSWGLADTDTQYF. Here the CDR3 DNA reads TGTGCCAGCAGCTGGGGACTAGCGGACACAGATACGCAGTATTTT.

CDR3 bases: TGTGCCAGCAGCCAAGACCTCTCCACGTGGGACATTGCCTACGAGCAGTACTTC. Amino acid sequence: CASSQDLSTWDIAYEQYF. V gene TRBV4-2 combines with J gene TRBJ2-7; tentative D call: TRBD1 (6 bases). This CDR3 has 18 amino acids. CDR1 and CDR2 from the germline V gene are LGHNA and YNFKEQ. Trimming pared 0 bases from V and 2 bases from J, leaving 20 bases between.

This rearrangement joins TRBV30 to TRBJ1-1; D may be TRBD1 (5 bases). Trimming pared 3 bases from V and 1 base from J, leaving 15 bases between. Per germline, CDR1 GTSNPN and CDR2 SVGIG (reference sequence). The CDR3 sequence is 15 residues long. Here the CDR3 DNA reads TGTGCCTGGAGAGGGGCCCAGTTGAGGAACACTGAAGCTTTCTTT. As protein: CAWRGAQLRNTEAFF.

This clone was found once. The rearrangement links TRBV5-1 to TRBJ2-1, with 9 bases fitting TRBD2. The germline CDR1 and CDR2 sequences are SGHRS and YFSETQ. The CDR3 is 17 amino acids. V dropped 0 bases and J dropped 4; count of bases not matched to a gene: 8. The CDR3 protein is CASSLGTGLASYNEQFF. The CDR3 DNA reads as TGCGCCAGCAGCTTGGGGACGGGACTAGCTTCTTACAATGAGCAGTTCTTC.

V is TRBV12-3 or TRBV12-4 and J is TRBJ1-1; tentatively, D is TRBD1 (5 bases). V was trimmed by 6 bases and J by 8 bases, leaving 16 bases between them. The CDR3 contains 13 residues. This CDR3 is CASRLQGFKEAFF. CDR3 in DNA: TGTGCCAGCAGACTCCAGGGTTTTAAGGAAGCTTTCTTT.

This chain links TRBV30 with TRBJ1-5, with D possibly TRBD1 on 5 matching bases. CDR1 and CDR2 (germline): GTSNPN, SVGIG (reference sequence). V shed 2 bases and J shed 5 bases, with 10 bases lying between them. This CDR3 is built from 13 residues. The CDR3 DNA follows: TGTGCCTGGAGTTTAGGGGTTGATCAGCCCCAGCATTTT. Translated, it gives CAWSLGVDQPQHF. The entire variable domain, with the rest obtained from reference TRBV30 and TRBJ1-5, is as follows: SQTIHQWPATLVQPVGSPLSLECTVEGTSNPNLYWYRQAAGRGLQLLFYSVGIGQISSEVPQNLSASRPQDRQFILSSKKLLLSDSGFYLCAWSLGVDQPQHFGDGTRLSIL.

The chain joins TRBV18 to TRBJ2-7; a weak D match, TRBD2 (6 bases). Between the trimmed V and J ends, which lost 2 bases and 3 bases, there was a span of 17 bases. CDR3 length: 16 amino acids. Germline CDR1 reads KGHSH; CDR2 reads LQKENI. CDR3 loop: CASSPGLADLHYEQYF. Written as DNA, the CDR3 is TGTGCCAGCTCACCAGGATTAGCGGACTTACACTACGAGCAGTACTTC. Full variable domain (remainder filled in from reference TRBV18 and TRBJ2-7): NAGVMQNPRHLVRRRGQEARLRCSPMKGHSHVYWYRQLPEEGLKFMVYLQKENIIDESGMPKERFSAEFPKEGPSILRIQQVVRGDSAAYFCASSPGLADLHYEQYFGPGTRLTVT.

CDR3 DNA sequence: TGTGCCAGCAGTTACGGTCGCCAGGGACTCGGAGGCTACACCTTC. It yields the protein CASSYGRQGLGGYTF. The chain links TRBV6-5 to TRBJ1-2; TRBD1 might be the D (5 bases). Between the trimmed V and J ends, which lost 2 bases and 8 bases, there was a span of 18 bases. Germline V lookup: CDR1 MNHEY, CDR2 SVGAGI. This CDR3 has 15 residues.

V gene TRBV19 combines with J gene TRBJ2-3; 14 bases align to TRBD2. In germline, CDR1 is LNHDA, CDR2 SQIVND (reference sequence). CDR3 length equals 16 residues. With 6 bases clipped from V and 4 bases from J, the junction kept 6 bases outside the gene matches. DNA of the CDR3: TGTGCCAGTAGAAGCGGACTAGCGGGGGGATCAGATACGCAGTATTTT. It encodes CASRSGLAGGSDTQYF.

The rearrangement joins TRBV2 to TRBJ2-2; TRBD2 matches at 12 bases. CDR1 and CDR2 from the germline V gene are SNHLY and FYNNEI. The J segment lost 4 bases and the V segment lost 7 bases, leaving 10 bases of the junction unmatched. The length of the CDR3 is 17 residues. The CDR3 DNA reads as TGTGCCAGCATGACCCCTAGCGGGGGGGCGGGCACCGGGGAGCTGTTTTTT. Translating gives CASMTPSGGAGTGELFF. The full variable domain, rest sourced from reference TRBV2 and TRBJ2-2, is EPEVTQTPSHQVTQMGQEVILRCVPISNHLYFYWYRQILGQKVEFLVSFYNNEISEKSEIFDDQFSVERPDGSNFTLKIRSTKLEDSAMYFCASMTPSGGAGTGELFFGEGSRLTVL.

CDR3 nucleotides: TGTGCCACCAGCGCCATGTTAGCTCTTGAAGCTTTCTTT. Translating it yields CATSAMLALEAFF. The V call is TRBV15, the J call TRBJ1-1; D gene unclear. Germline CDR1 LNHNV, CDR2 YYDKDF (reference sequence). Trimming stripped 5 bases from V and 7 bases from J, with 14 bases between. The CDR3 length is 13 residues. Filled out from reference TRBV15 and TRBJ1-1, the complete variable domain reads DAMVIQNPRYQVTQFGKPVTLSCSQTLNHNVMYWYQQKSSQAPKLLFHYYDKDFNNEADTPDNFQSRRPNTSFCFLDIRSPGLGDTAMYLCATSAMLALEAFFGQGTRLTVV.

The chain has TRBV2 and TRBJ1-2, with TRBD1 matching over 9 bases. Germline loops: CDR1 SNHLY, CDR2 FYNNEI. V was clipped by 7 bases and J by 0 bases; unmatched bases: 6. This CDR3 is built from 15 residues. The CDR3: CASTRTGEANYGYTF. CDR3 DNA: TGTGCCAGCACCAGGACAGGGGAAGCTAACTATGGCTACACCTTC.

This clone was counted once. The CDR3 bases are TGTGCCAGCAGCCCTATCGGGACAATGGGTCGAGACGAGCAGTACTTC. It encodes CASSPIGTMGRDEQYF. The gene calls are TRBV6-2 or TRBV6-3 and TRBJ2-7; D might be TRBD1 (6 bases). The length of the CDR3 is 16 residues. From germline, CDR1 is MNHEY and CDR2 SVGEGT. V lost 6 bases and J 5 bases, leaving 23 bases between the germline ends.

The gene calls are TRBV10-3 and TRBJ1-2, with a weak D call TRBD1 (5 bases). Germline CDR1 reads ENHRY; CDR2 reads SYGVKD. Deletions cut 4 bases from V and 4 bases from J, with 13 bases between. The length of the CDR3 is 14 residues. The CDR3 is CAISAGGKSYGYTF. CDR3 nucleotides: TGTGCCATCAGTGCGGGGGGAAAGAGCTATGGCTACACCTTC.

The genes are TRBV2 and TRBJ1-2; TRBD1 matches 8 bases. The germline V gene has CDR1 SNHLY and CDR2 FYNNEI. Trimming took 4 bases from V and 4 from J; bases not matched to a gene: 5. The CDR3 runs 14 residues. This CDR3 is CASSAAGGAYGYTF. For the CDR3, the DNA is TGTGCCAGCAGTGCGGCAGGGGGCGCCTATGGCTACACCTTC.

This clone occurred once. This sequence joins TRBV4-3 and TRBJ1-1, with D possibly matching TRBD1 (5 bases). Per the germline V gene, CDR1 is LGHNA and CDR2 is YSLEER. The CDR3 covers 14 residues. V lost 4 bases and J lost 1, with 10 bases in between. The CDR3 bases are TGCGCCAGCAGCCGAACGACAGCGAACACTGAAGCTTTCTTT. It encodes CASSRTTANTEAFF.

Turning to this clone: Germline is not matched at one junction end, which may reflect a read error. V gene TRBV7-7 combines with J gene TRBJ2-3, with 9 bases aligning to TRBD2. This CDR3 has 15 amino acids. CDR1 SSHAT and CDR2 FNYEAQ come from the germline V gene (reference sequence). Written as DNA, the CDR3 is TGTGCTAGCAGCCCGCTAGCGGGGACCACAGATACGCAGTATTTT. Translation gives CASSPLAGTTDTQYF. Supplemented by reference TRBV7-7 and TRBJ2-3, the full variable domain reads GAGVSQSPRYKVTKRGQDVTLRCDPISSHATLYWYQQALGQGPEFLTYFNYEAQPDKSGLPSDRFSAERPEGSISTLTIQRTEQRDSAMYRCASSPLAGTTDTQYFGPGTRLTVL.

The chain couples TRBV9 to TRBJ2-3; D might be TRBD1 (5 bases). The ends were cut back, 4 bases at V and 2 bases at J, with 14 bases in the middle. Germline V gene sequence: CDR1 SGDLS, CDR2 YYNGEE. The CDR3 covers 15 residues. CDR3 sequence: CASSSRAGITDTQYF. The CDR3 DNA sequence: TGTGCCAGCAGCAGTAGGGCAGGGATCACAGATACGCAGTATTTT.

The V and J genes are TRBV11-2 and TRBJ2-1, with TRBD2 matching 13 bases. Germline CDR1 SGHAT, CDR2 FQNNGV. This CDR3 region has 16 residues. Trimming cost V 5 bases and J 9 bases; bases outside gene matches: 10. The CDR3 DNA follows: TGTGCCAGCAGCCCAACTAGCGGGGGGGCCGATGGTGAGCAGTTCTTC. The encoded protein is CASSPTSGGADGEQFF.

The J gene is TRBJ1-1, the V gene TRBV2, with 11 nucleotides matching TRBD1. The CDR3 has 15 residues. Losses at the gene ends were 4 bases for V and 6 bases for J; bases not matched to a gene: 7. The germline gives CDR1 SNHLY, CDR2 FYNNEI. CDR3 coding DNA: TGTGCCAGCAGTGGGACAGGGGGCGTGAGCTCTGAAGCTTTCTTT. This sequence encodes CASSGTGGVSSEAFF.

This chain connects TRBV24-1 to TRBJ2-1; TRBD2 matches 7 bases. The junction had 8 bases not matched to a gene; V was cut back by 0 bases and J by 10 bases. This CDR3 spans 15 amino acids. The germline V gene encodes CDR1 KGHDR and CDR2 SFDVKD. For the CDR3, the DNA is TGTGCCACCAGTGATTTGGGACTAGGGGCGAGGGAGCAGTTCTTC. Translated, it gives CATSDLGLGAREQFF.

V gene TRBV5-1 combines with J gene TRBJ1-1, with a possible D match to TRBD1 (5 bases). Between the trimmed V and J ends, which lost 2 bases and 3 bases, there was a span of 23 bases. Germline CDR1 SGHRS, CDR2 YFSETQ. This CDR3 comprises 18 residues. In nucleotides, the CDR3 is TGCGCCAGCAGCTTCGTGCAGGGCGTATTAAATCCGGACACTGAAGCTTTCTTT. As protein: CASSFVQGVLNPDTEAFF.

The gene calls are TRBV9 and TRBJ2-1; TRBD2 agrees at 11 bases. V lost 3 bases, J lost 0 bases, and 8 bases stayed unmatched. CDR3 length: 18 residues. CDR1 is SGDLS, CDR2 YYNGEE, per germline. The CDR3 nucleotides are TGTGCCAGCAGCGCCCTAGCGGGAGGCATTAGCTCCTACAATGAGCAGTTCTTC. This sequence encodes CASSALAGGISSYNEQFF. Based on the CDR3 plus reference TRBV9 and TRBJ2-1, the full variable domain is DSGVTQTPKHLITATGQRVTLRCSPRSGDLSVYWYQQSLDQGLQFLIQYYNGEERAKGNILERFSAQQFPDLHSELNLSSLELGDSALYFCASSALAGGISSYNEQFFGPGTRLTVL.

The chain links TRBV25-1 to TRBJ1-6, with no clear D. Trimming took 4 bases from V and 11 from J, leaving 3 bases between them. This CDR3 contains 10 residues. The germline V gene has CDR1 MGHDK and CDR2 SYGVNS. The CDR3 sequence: CASSGPPLHF. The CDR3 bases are TGTGCCAGCAGTGGGCCACCCCTCCACTTT.